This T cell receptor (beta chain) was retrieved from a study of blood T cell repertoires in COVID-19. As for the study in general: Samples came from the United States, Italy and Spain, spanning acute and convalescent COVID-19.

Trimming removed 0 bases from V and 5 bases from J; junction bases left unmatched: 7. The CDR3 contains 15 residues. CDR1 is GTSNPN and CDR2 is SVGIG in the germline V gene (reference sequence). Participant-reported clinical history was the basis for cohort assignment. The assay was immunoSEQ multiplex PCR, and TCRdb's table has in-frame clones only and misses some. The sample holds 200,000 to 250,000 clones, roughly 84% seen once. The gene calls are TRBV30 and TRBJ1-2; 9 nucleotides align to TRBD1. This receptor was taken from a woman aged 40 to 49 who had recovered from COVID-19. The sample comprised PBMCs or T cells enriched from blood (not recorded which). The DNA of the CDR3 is TGTGCCTGGAGTGTGCCTCGGGACAGGGCGTATGGCTACACCTTC. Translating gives CAWSVPRDRAYGYTF.